The 6 T cell receptor beta chains presented below share a single source sample, sequenced in a study of cytomegalovirus exposure and HLA in healthy donors. PCR employed 60 Vbeta and 13 Jbeta primers. The protocol was immunoSEQ multiplex PCR, while the TCRdb copy is restricted to in-frame clones and leaves out a portion. The data hold 150,000 to 200,000 clones, with 65% to 70% observed a single time. Sequenced: PBMCs. Receptors originate from a woman aged 18 to 35 in good health and CMV-seropositive.

The chain joins TRBV27 to TRBJ1-3; a weak D match, TRBD1 (5 bases). Germline assignment: CDR1 MNHEY and CDR2 SMNVEV (reference sequence). Trimming removed 8 bases from V and 1 base from J, with 9 bases in between. The CDR3 runs to 13 residues. The CDR3 region is CASGEGSGNTIYF. The CDR3 DNA reads as TGTGCCAGCGGGGAGGGGTCTGGAAACACCATATATTTT.

The J gene is TRBJ1-2, the V gene TRBV28, with a tentative D call TRBD1 (6 bases). Trimming shortened V by 4 bases and J by 2 bases, and 14 bases separated the two germline ends. CDR1 is MDHEN, CDR2 SYDVKM, per germline. The CDR3 has 15 amino acids. The CDR3 sequence: CASSYYRVGNYGYTF. The CDR3 DNA sequence: TGTGCCAGCAGTTATTACAGGGTGGGAAACTATGGCTACACCTTC.

This clone was picked up a small number of times. This sequence joins TRBV6-1 and TRBJ2-7; D call uncertain. Germline CDR1 reads MNHNS; CDR2 reads SASEGT. CDR3 size: 12 residues. V dropped 7 bases and J dropped 2 bases, with 9 bases sitting between them. The CDR3 region has the DNA TGTGCCAGCACCCGCAGTACCTACGAGCAGTACTTC. This sequence encodes CASTRSTYEQYF.

J is TRBJ2-1 and V is TRBV7-9; 9 bases line up with TRBD1. The ends lost 2 bases at V and 8 bases at J; junction bases unmatched: 7. Germline V gene data show CDR1 as SEHNR and CDR2 as FQNEAQ (reference sequence). This CDR3 region has 15 residues. This CDR3 reads CASSLTQGARDEQFF. The CDR3 DNA reads as TGTGCCAGCAGCTTAACACAGGGGGCTAGGGATGAGCAGTTCTTC.

The chain joins TRBV28 to TRBJ1-5; D not certain. CDR3 length equals 13 residues. Trimming removed 2 bases at V and 12 bases at J, with 14 bases between. Germline V gives CDR1 MDHEN, CDR2 SYDVKM. The CDR3 region has the DNA TGTGCCAGCAGTTTAATGGAACTAGTTCACCAGCATTTT. Its protein is CASSLMELVHQHF.

This clone was seen a few times. The rearrangement links TRBV9 to TRBJ2-7; D unclear. In germline, CDR1 is SGDLS, CDR2 YYNGEE. The CDR3 is 11 amino acids. With 2 bases removed from V and 7 bases from J, the gap between germline ends came to 7 bases. The CDR3 nucleotides read TGTGCCAGCAGCGTCGACGGGGAGCAGTACTTC. Translation gives CASSVDGEQYF.